Below, 9 T cell receptor beta chains from the same sample are listed, as sequenced in a study of shared clonotypes between healthy human individuals. The data were produced by immunoSEQ multiplex PCR, yet TCRdb's version contains in-frame clones alone and is incomplete. Among roughly 2,500,000 clones, 80% to 95% were seen once, and the ten largest hold 0.36%. Sequencing input: naive CD4+ T cells from PBMCs. Stated subset: CD45RA+ positively selected. These receptors all stem from a man between 18 and 29 years old in good health. Some clones in this sample may be carry-over from other donors' samples.

The chain joins TRBV28 to TRBJ2-7; 8 bases are shared with TRBD1. Germline V CDR1 and CDR2: MDHEN, SYDVKM. Trimming removed 5 bases from V and 0 bases from J; junction bases left unmatched: 6. The CDR3 has 15 residues. CDR3 sequence (DNA): TGTGCCAGCAGTCAGACAGGGGCGAGCTCCTACGAGCAGTACTTC. The encoded protein is CASSQTGASSYEQYF.

The gene calls are TRBV21-1 and TRBJ1-1. TRBV21-1 is a pseudogene. The CDR3 is made up of 18 amino acids. The CDR3 DNA follows: TGTGCCAGCAGCAAAGCGCTTTATGGAACCCGGTTGAACACTGAAGCTTTCTTT. This translates into CASSKALYGTRLNTEAFF.

The chain carries TRBV7-2 and TRBJ2-5; 9 positions agree with TRBD2. J gave up 5 bases and V 3 bases, and 10 bases lay outside the gene matches. This CDR3 has 16 amino acids. CDR1 is SGHTA and CDR2 is FQGNSA in the germline V gene. The CDR3 reads CASSFVGGRARETQYF. The CDR3 bases are TGTGCCAGCAGCTTTGTTGGCGGGAGGGCCCGCGAGACCCAGTACTTC.

The gene calls are TRBV7-9 and TRBJ2-7; D gene ambiguous. The CDR3 length is 14 residues. V lost 3 bases and J 2 bases, leaving 11 bases between the germline ends. The germline CDR1 and CDR2 sequences are SEHNR and FQNEAQ (reference sequence). CDR3 sequence (DNA): TGTGCCAGCAGCTTGGGGATTTCCCCCTACGAGCAGTACTTC. Its translation is CASSLGISPYEQYF.

The V call is TRBV6-6, the J call TRBJ2-1; no clear D. The CDR3 is 11 residues long. Trimming removed 9 bases at V and 9 bases at J, with 12 bases between. Germline assignment: CDR1 MNHNY and CDR2 SVGAGI (reference sequence). CDR3 amino acids: CARGGMSEQFF. The CDR3 DNA sequence: TGTGCCAGGGGCGGAATGTCTGAGCAGTTCTTC.

The chain links TRBV11-3 to TRBJ1-3, with a weak D call TRBD1 (5 bases). Deletions cut 5 bases from V and 0 bases from J, with 17 bases between. Germline loops: CDR1 SGHNT, CDR2 YENEEA. This CDR3 region has 17 residues. DNA of the CDR3: TGTGCCAGCAGCATCCTTTGGGACCAAAACTCTGGAAACACCATATATTTT. Encoded protein: CASSILWDQNSGNTIYF.

The chain recombines TRBV2 with TRBJ1-2; 7 bases line up with TRBD1. V was pared by 4 bases and J by 5 bases, with 4 bases of the junction left unmatched. Germline V gene sequence: CDR1 SNHLY, CDR2 FYNNEI. There are 13 residues in the CDR3. The DNA of the CDR3 is TGTGCCAGCAGTGTGGACAGGCCTTATGGCTACACCTTC. Translation gives CASSVDRPYGYTF.

This sequence joins TRBV28 and TRBJ2-2, with D possibly TRBD2 on 6 matching bases. With 9 bases removed from V and 5 bases from J, the gap between germline ends came to 19 bases. The CDR3 sequence is 15 residues long. Germline CDR1 reads MDHEN; CDR2 reads SYDVKM. The CDR3 DNA follows: TGTGCCAGTCTCCCATTGGGGAGGCGGACCGGGGAGCTGTTTTTT. Protein: CASLPLGRRTGELFF.

This clone was detected a few times. The V gene is TRBV29-1, the J gene TRBJ1-1; D is undetermined. This CDR3 has 14 amino acids. Germline values: CDR1 SQVTM, CDR2 ANQGSEA. Trimming removed 0 bases from V and 3 bases from J, with 11 bases in between. CDR3 residues: CSVEESATDTEAFF. The CDR3 DNA reads as TGCAGCGTTGAAGAATCAGCCACAGACACTGAAGCTTTCTTT. Full variable domain (remainder filled in from reference TRBV29-1 and TRBJ1-1): SAVISQKPSRDICQRGTSLTIQCQVDSQVTMMFWYRQQPGQSLTLIATANQGSEATYESGFVIDKFPISRPNLTFSTLTVSNMSPEDSSIYLCSVEESATDTEAFFGQGTRLTVV.